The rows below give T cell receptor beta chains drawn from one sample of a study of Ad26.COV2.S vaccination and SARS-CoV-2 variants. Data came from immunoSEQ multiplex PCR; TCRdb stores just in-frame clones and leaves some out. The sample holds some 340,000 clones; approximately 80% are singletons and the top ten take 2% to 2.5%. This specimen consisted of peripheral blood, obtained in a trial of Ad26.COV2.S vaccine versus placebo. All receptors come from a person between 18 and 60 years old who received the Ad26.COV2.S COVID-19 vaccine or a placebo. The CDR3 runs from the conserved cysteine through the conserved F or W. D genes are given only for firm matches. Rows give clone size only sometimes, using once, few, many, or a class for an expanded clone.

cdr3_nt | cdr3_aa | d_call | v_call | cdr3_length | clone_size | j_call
TGTGCCAGCGCTCGACATTATAGCAATCAGCCCCAGCATTTT | CASARHYSNQPQHF | NA | TRBV27 | 14 | NA | TRBJ1-5
TGTGCCAGCAGCGATAGACAGGGAGTCTATGGCTACACCTTC | CASSDRQGVYGYTF | TRBD1 | TRBV2 | 14 | once | TRBJ1-2
TGCGCCAGCAGCTTCCCGGGACCCCCCCCGGGCACAGATACGCAGTATTTT | CASSFPGPPPGTDTQYF | NA | TRBV5-1 | 17 | NA | TRBJ2-3
TGTGCCAGCAGCTCCACAGGGTATGAGCAGTTCTTC | CASSSTGYEQFF | NA | TRBV11-2 | 12 | NA | TRBJ2-1
TGTGCCAGCAGCAGTTCGCGCGGGGGGATGGTGGAGACCCAGTACTTC | CASSSSRGGMVETQYF | TRBD2 | TRBV7-7 | 16 | NA | TRBJ2-5
TGTGCCACCCGATCGTACAGGGGGCGCGGTGGCTACACCTTC | CATRSYRGRGGYTF | TRBD1 | TRBV28 | 14 | NA | TRBJ1-2
TGCGCCAGCAGCACCAGGGCTTCGACAGATACGCAGTATTTT | CASSTRASTDTQYF | NA | TRBV5-1 | 14 | NA | TRBJ2-3
TGTGCCAGCAGCCTTAGCGGGCTCCAAGAGACCCAGTACTTC | CASSLSGLQETQYF | TRBD2 | TRBV11-2 | 14 | NA | TRBJ2-5
TGTGCCAGCAGTGCGGCCGGCGTTAGAAACACCATATATTTT | CASSAAGVRNTIYF | NA | TRBV25-1 | 14 | NA | TRBJ1-3
TGCGCCAGCAGCCCTCCAGGGACACCGATCTTC | CASSPPGTPIF | NA | TRBV5-1 | 11 | NA | TRBJ2-7
TGTGCCACCAGCAGAGAGTGGGGGGGAGGGAGCAATCAGCCCCAGCATTTT | CATSREWGGGSNQPQHF | NA | TRBV15 | 17 | NA | TRBJ1-5
TGTGCCAGCAGCTCTACGACATATTCCGCCGGCTACACCTTC | CASSSTTYSAGYTF | NA | TRBV11-1 | 14 | NA | TRBJ1-2
TGTGCCAGCAGCCAAGGGGCAAAGGGTGGGACAGATACGCAGTATTTT | CASSQGAKGGTDTQYF | NA | TRBV3-1/TRBV3-2 | 16 | NA | TRBJ2-3
TGCGCCAGCAGTGAGTGGGCAGGGGGCTACTCCTACGAGCAGTACTTC | CASSEWAGGYSYEQYF | TRBD1 | TRBV10-1 | 16 | NA | TRBJ2-7
TGTGCCAGCAGCTTAGTTTCCGGGACAGTCAACGGAGAGACCCAGTACTTC | CASSLVSGTVNGETQYF | TRBD1 | TRBV11-2 | 17 | NA | TRBJ2-5
TGTGCCAGCAGTTTGAGCGGGGCCCCCTCCTACGAGCAGTACTTC | CASSLSGAPSYEQYF | TRBD2 | TRBV7-3 | 15 | NA | TRBJ2-7
TGTGCCAGCAGTTACGACAGGGATAATTCACCCCTCCACTTT | CASSYDRDNSPLHF | TRBD1 | TRBV6-6 | 14 | NA | TRBJ1-6
TGTGCCAGCAGTTACGGGCCAGGGGGATTGGAGACCCAGTACTTC | CASSYGPGGLETQYF | TRBD1 | TRBV6-5 | 15 | NA | TRBJ2-5
TGTGCCTTAGAAGGAGGGATAATCGTGGGCGAGCAGTACTTC | CALEGGIIVGEQYF | NA | TRBV5-8 | 14 | NA | TRBJ2-7
TGTGCCAGCAGCTTAGCGCTGGGGCCGGGAACTGAAGCTTTCTTT | CASSLALGPGTEAFF | NA | TRBV7-9 | 15 | once | TRBJ1-1
TGTGCCATCGATCCGGGACAGAGGTTCCAAGAGACCCAGTACTTC | CAIDPGQRFQETQYF | TRBD1 | TRBV10-3 | 15 | NA | TRBJ2-5
TGTGCCAGCAGCAAAGCGCTTTGGGCGGGACTTTTGTCGGCAACTAATGAAAAACTGTTTTTT | CASSKALWAGLLSATNEKLFF | NA | TRBV21-1 | 21 | NA | TRBJ1-4
TGTGCCATCAGCGCGGGACAGGGGGCGCCGTACGAGCAGTACTTC | CAISAGQGAPYEQYF | TRBD1 | TRBV10-3 | 15 | NA | TRBJ2-7
TGTGCCAGCAGCTTGGGGCTCACCTTGGGCATTCAGTACTTC | CASSLGLTLGIQYF | NA | TRBV5-5 | 14 | NA | TRBJ2-4
TGTGCCAGCAGCCAAGACAATGTCGGCGGGGGGGTTGGAGAGACCCAGTACTTC | CASSQDNVGGGVGETQYF | TRBD2 | TRBV4-2 | 18 | NA | TRBJ2-5
TGTGCCAGTAGTAAAATTAGCGGGGGGGTCGGCTTGGATACGCAGTATTTT | CASSKISGGVGLDTQYF | TRBD2 | TRBV19 | 17 | NA | TRBJ2-3
TGTGCCAGCAGCCCCCAGGCCCGGGCTAACTATGGCTACACCTTC | CASSPQARANYGYTF | NA | TRBV9 | 15 | NA | TRBJ1-2
TGTGCCAGCAGCCAGAGTGGTCAGAAGCAGTACTTC | CASSQSGQKQYF | NA | TRBV7-9 | 12 | NA | TRBJ2-7
TGTGCCAGCAGCTTAAGTGGGGGTCCAGATACGCAGTATTTT | CASSLSGGPDTQYF | NA | TRBV7-2 | 14 | NA | TRBJ2-3
TGTGCCAGCAGCCCCCAGGGATTTTCCCCTCAGTTCTTC | CASSPQGFSPQFF | NA | TRBV6-2/TRBV6-3 | 13 | NA | TRBJ2-1
TGTGCCAGTGACTTGGGACAGGGGGCAGCTGGGGCCAACGTCCTGACTTTC | CASDLGQGAAGANVLTF | TRBD1 | TRBV19 | 17 | NA | TRBJ2-6
TGTGCCAGCAGCCAAGACGCCCCAAACTTTCAAAAACTGTTTTTT | CASSQDAPNFQKLFF | NA | TRBV4-2 | 15 | NA | TRBJ1-4
TGTGCCGCGGAGACAGGGGATCATTCACCCCTCCACTTT | CAAETGDHSPLHF | TRBD1 | TRBV6-5 | 13 | NA | TRBJ1-6
TGCGCCAGCAGCTGGCCCCCGACCGGACTAGGATTGACCACAACCCAAGAGACCCAGTACTTC | CASSWPPTGLGLTTTQETQYF | TRBD2 | TRBV5-1 | 21 | NA | TRBJ2-5
TGTGCCAGCCTAGAGGCAGGGGGCGCATTTGGGGCCAACGTCCTGACTTTC | CASLEAGGAFGANVLTF | TRBD1 | TRBV7-9 | 17 | NA | TRBJ2-6
TGCGCCAGCAGCTTGGCGGCAGGGGATGGCTACACCTTC | CASSLAAGDGYTF | NA | TRBV5-1 | 13 | NA | TRBJ1-2
TGCGCCAGCAGCCCGATTGACGGATACAATGAGCAGTTCTTC | CASSPIDGYNEQFF | NA | TRBV4-1 | 14 | NA | TRBJ2-1
TGTGCCAGCAGCCGACAGGGAAACTTCGGCTACACCTTC | CASSRQGNFGYTF | TRBD1 | TRBV13 | 13 | NA | TRBJ1-2
TGCGCCAGCAGCTTGGCTCCCTCAAACACCGGGGAGCTGTTTTTT | CASSLAPSNTGELFF | NA | TRBV5-1 | 15 | NA | TRBJ2-2
TGTGCCAGTAGTCAGGGACTAGCGGGGCTAATACGCACAGATACGCAGTATTTT | CASSQGLAGLIRTDTQYF | TRBD2 | TRBV19 | 18 | NA | TRBJ2-3
TGTGCCAGCAGTGAGGCAGCCGGAGTCTTTGGCTACACCTTC | CASSEAAGVFGYTF | NA | TRBV2 | 14 | NA | TRBJ1-2